The sequence of this T cell receptor (beta chain) was determined in a study of long-term antiretroviral therapy in people with HIV. V lost 7 bases and J lost 2, with 18 bases in between. This CDR3 contains 14 residues. CDR1 and CDR2 (germline): SQVTM, ANQGSEA. immunoSEQ v3.0 was run at survey level. The protocol was immunoSEQ multiplex PCR, while the TCRdb copy is restricted to in-frame clones and leaves out a portion. The table has fewer than 40,000 clones, 97% seen once. The chain uses TRBV29-1 and TRBJ2-7; tentatively, D is TRBD1 or TRBD2 (5 bases each). The TCR sequence derives from a man aged 25 to 40 with HIV. The sequenced sample was unsorted PBMCs, obtained 6.9 years after starting antiretroviral therapy. The CDR3 nucleotides read TGCAGCGGGTTAATAGGGGACGATCCCTACGAGCAGTACTTC. Its translation is CSGLIGDDPYEQYF.